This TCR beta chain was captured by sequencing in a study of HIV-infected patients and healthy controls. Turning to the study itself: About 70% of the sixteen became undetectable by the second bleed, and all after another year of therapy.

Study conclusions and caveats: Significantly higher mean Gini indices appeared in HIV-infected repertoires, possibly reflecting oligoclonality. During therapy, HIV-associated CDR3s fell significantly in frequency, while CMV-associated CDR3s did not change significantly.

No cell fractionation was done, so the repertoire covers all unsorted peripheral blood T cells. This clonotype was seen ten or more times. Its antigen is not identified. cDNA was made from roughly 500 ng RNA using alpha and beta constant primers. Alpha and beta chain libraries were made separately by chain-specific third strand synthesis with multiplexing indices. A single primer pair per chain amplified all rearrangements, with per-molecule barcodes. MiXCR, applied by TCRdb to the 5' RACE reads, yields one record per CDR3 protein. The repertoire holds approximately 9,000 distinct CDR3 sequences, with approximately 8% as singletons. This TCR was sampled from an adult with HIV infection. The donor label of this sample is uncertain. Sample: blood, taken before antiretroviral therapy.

The CDR3, as DNA: TGTGCCAGTGAAGGACGGTACAATCAGCCCCAGCATTTT. As protein: CASEGRYNQPQHF. The rearrangement links TRBV28 to TRBJ1-5; D unclear. The CDR3 is 13 residues long. Germline lookup yields CDR1 MDHEN and CDR2 SYDVKM. Trimming removed 9 bases from V and 3 bases from J, with 12 bases in between. Using reference TRBV28 and TRBJ1-5 for the parts outside the CDR3, the full variable domain is DVKVTQSSRYLVKRTGEKVFLECVQDMDHENMFWYRQDPGLGLRLIYFSYDVKMKEKGDIPEGYSVSREKKERFSLILESASTNQTSMYLCASEGRYNQPQHFGDGTRLSIL.